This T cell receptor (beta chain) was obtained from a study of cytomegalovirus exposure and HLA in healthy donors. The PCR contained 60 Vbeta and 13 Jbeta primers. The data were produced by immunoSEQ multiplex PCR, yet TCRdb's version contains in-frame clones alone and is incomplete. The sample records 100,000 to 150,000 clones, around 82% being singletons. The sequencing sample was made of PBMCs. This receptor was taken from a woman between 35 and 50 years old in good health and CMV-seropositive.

CDR3 bases: TGCGCCAGCAGCGTACCTAGCGGGGCTAGCACAGATACGCAGTATTTT. This gives the protein CASSVPSGASTDTQYF. The rearrangement uses TRBV5-1 and TRBJ2-3; 9 bases agree with TRBD2. The CDR3 is made up of 16 amino acids. The germline V gene has CDR1 SGHRS and CDR2 YFSETQ. V was clipped by 4 bases and J by 0 bases; unmatched bases: 6.